This T cell receptor beta chain comes out of a study of T-cell memory formation after mild COVID-19. The wider study: The study found TCR clusters largely donor specific. The study, taken as a whole, reports: Mainly in CM and EM were contracting CD4+ clones; CD8+ were in EMRA.

With regard to this clonotype: Its antigen remains unknown.

Constant-segment primers served in 5'RACE that generated TCR alpha and TCR beta cDNA libraries bearing sample barcodes and UMIs. TCRdb itself ran the 5' RACE reads through MiXCR, one entry per CDR3 protein. The sample lists a few hundred thousand distinct CDR3 sequences, about a sixth occurring once. Specimen: PBMCs or a T cell subset sorted from them (not recorded which). This TCR came from a man between 18 and 29 years old who had mild COVID-19 (a few samples of this study predate the infection). Cell type and time point are not known.

The CDR3 sequence: CATRVMNTEAFF. In nucleotides, the CDR3 is TGTGCCACCCGAGTTATGAACACTGAAGCTTTCTTT. The chain has TRBV13 and TRBJ1-1, with D unclear. Germline V CDR1 and CDR2: PRHDT, FYEKMQ (reference sequence). The ends were cut back, 10 bases at V and 0 bases at J, with 9 bases in the middle. The CDR3 loop spans 12 amino acids. The variable domain in full, with the rest retrieved from reference TRBV13 and TRBJ1-1, is AAGVIQSPRHLIKEKRETATLKCYPIPRHDTVYWYQQGPGQDPQFLISFYEKMQSDKGSIPDRFSAQQFSDYHSELNMSSLELGDSALYFCATRVMNTEAFFGQGTRLTVV.